This passage covers 4 T cell receptor beta chains from one sample sequenced in a study of cytomegalovirus exposure and HLA in healthy donors. PCR was performed using 60 Vbeta and 13 Jbeta primers. TCRdb's table, derived via immunoSEQ multiplex PCR, lists solely in-frame clones and lacks some. The sample consists of about 180,000 clones, roughly 85% of them appearing once. Sequencing was performed on PBMCs. The origin of the receptors is a boy younger than 10 in good health and CMV-seronegative.

This chain connects TRBV19 to TRBJ1-5; tentatively, D is TRBD1 (6 bases). Germline CDR1 reads LNHDA; CDR2 reads SQIVND (reference sequence). V was clipped by 5 bases and J by 0 bases, with 11 bases between them. This CDR3 region has 15 residues. The CDR3 bases are TGTGCCAGTAGTCCGGGGGGCTATAGCAATCAGCCCCAGCATTTT. Encoded protein: CASSPGGYSNQPQHF.

This sequence joins TRBV6-5 and TRBJ2-1; TRBD2 matches 7 bases. V trimming: 0 bases; J trimming: 6 bases; junction bases outside the gene matches: 5. The CDR3 runs to 15 residues. Germline V CDR1 and CDR2: MNHEY, SVGAGI. The CDR3 protein is CASSYSWTSRNEQFF. The CDR3 bases are TGTGCCAGCAGTTACTCCTGGACTAGTCGCAATGAGCAGTTCTTC.

The chain is built from TRBV6-4 and TRBJ2-3; 13 bases line up with TRBD2. The V gene end was trimmed by 5 bases and the J gene end by 4 bases; junction bases not matched to a gene: 3. Germline V gives CDR1 MRHNA, CDR2 SNTAGT. The CDR3 loop spans 15 amino acids. The CDR3 DNA reads as TGTGCCAGCAGTACTACTAGCGGGGGGGCAGATACGCAGTATTTT. Amino acids: CASSTTSGGADTQYF.

The V gene is TRBV6-1, the J gene TRBJ2-3; maybe TRBD1 (6 bases). The CDR3 is 14 amino acids. Per germline, CDR1 MNHNS and CDR2 SASEGT. The V gene lost 0 bases and the J gene lost 4 bases, with 8 bases spanning the gap. The CDR3 loop is CASSEAWTADTQYF. The CDR3 DNA reads TGTGCCAGCAGTGAAGCGTGGACAGCAGATACGCAGTATTTT.